These 13 T cell receptor beta chains were all obtained from the same sample, sequenced in a study of T cell responses to AZD1222 COVID-19 vaccine. Repertoires were generated with immunoSEQ multiplex PCR, while TCRdb's copy carries only in-frame clones and drops some. The sample holds about 97,000 clones, 85% to 90% seen once. Sequenced here: peripheral blood, sampled on day 0 of AZD1222 vaccination. The origin of the receptors is an adult in good health.

The chain is built from TRBV19 and TRBJ2-2; D ambiguous. Trimming cost V 3 bases and J 3 bases, with 8 bases left between them. This CDR3 is 14 amino acids long. Germline V gene data show CDR1 as LNHDA and CDR2 as SQIVND (reference sequence). CDR3 DNA: TGTGCCAGTAGTATGCAGCAGTACACCGGGGAGCTGTTTTTT. Amino acid sequence: CASSMQQYTGELFF. The full variable domain, its missing parts supplied by reference TRBV19 and TRBJ2-2, is DGGITQSPKYLFRKEGQNVTLSCEQNLNHDAMYWYRQDPGQGLRLIYYSQIVNDFQKGDIAEGYSVSREKKESFPLTVTSAQKNPTAFYLCASSMQQYTGELFFGEGSRLTVL.

The CDR3 DNA sequence: TGTGCCAGCAGCGTGGGGACCGGACAAAAGGACACTGAAGCTTTCTTT. Protein: CASSVGTGQKDTEAFF. This chain connects TRBV9 to TRBJ1-1; D may be TRBD1 (5 bases). There are 16 residues in the CDR3. Germline CDR1 reads SGDLS; CDR2 reads YYNGEE. With 2 bases removed from V and 3 bases from J, the gap between germline ends came to 17 bases.

This sequence joins TRBV25-1 and TRBJ2-2; no definite D call. Trimming cost V 4 bases and J 4 bases, with 7 bases left between them. The CDR3 sequence is 13 residues long. Germline V gives CDR1 MGHDK, CDR2 SYGVNS. DNA of the CDR3: TGTGCCAGCAGTGGCGATGTCACCGGGGAGCTGTTTTTT. This codes for CASSGDVTGELFF.

The chain has TRBV28 and TRBJ2-7; 9 bases are a match to TRBD2. Losses at the gene ends were 6 bases for V and 0 bases for J; bases not matched to a gene: 9. This CDR3 comprises 16 residues. The V gene's germline CDR1 is MDHEN and CDR2 SYDVKM. This chain's CDR3 is CASRDSGGTNSYEQYF. The CDR3 DNA is TGTGCCAGCAGAGATAGCGGGGGTACCAACTCCTACGAGCAGTACTTC. The whole variable domain, filled in from reference TRBV28 and TRBJ2-7, reads DVKVTQSSRYLVKRTGEKVFLECVQDMDHENMFWYRQDPGLGLRLIYFSYDVKMKEKGDIPEGYSVSREKKERFSLILESASTNQTSMYLCASRDSGGTNSYEQYFGPGTRLTVT.

The chain links TRBV18 to TRBJ2-7; D remains ambiguous. With 5 bases removed from V and 0 bases from J, the gap between germline ends came to 17 bases. The CDR3 is 16 residues long. Looked up from germline, CDR1 is KGHSH and CDR2 is LQKENI. The CDR3: CASSARVIGSSYEQYF. CDR3 DNA sequence: TGTGCCAGCTCAGCACGAGTGATAGGAAGCTCCTACGAGCAGTACTTC.

The rearrangement joins TRBV2 to TRBJ2-3; perhaps D is TRBD1 or TRBD2 (7 bases each). This CDR3 contains 15 residues. V lost 10 bases, J lost 1 base, and 18 bases lay in between. The germline gives CDR1 SNHLY, CDR2 FYNNEI. DNA of the CDR3: TGTGCCACCGTAGGGAGGGGGCGGGGCACAGATACGCAGTATTTT. Translating gives CATVGRGRGTDTQYF.

The DNA of the CDR3 is TGTGCCAGTAGTATTTCAATTCACGGACTGCTTAACTATGGCTACACCTTC. Encoded protein: CASSISIHGLLNYGYTF. The chain employs TRBV19 and TRBJ1-2; D ambiguous. The CDR3 sequence is 17 residues long. The germline gives CDR1 LNHDA, CDR2 SQIVND (reference sequence). Trimming removed 3 bases at V and 1 base at J, with 18 bases between.

The chain uses TRBV7-2 and TRBJ2-5, with D perhaps being TRBD1 or TRBD2 (7 bases each). The germline CDR1 and CDR2 sequences are SGHTA and FQGNSA. This CDR3 comprises 16 residues. Between the trimmed V and J ends, which lost 5 bases and 1 base, there was a span of 17 bases. CDR3 protein: CASSPRRGGGQETQYF. The CDR3 region has the DNA TGTGCCAGCAGCCCCCGCAGGGGGGGTGGCCAAGAGACCCAGTACTTC.

The chain carries TRBV3-1 (or the pseudogene TRBV3-2) and TRBJ2-7; D gene ambiguous. The germline V gene encodes CDR1 LGHDT and CDR2 YNNKEL (reference sequence). The CDR3 is 14 amino acids. The V and J ends lost 5 bases and 2 bases respectively, with 13 bases between them. The DNA of the CDR3 is TGTGCCAGCAGCATCCGGACCGGACCCTACGAGCAGTACTTC. Residues: CASSIRTGPYEQYF.

This sequence joins TRBV7-9 and TRBJ1-2; TRBD1 is a possible D gene (6 bases). V was clipped by 2 bases and J by 4 bases, with 14 bases between them. Germline CDR1 reads SEHNR; CDR2 reads FQNEAQ (reference sequence). The CDR3 runs 15 residues. CDR3 loop: CASSLSGAGRYGYTF. The CDR3 nucleotides read TGTGCCAGCAGCTTATCGGGGGCCGGCCGCTATGGCTACACCTTC.

The chain employs TRBV5-6 and TRBJ2-3; 15 bases match TRBD2. The CDR3 is 16 residues long. The germline V gene encodes CDR1 SGHDT and CDR2 YYEEEE. J lost 8 bases, V lost 5 bases, and 9 bases had no gene match. This CDR3 is CASRRTSGRAESTQYF. The CDR3 DNA follows: TGTGCCAGCAGGCGGACTAGCGGGAGGGCCGAGAGTACGCAGTATTTT.

The CDR3 region is CASRGGAKNIQYF. The CDR3 DNA is TGTGCCAGCAGGGGGGGGGCCAAAAACATTCAGTACTTC. The gene calls are TRBV28 and TRBJ2-4; 7 bases fit TRBD2. V shed 6 bases, J shed 1 base, and the junction held 0 bases outside the gene matches. This CDR3 has 13 amino acids. Per the germline V gene, CDR1 is MDHEN and CDR2 is SYDVKM.

This chain uses TRBV7-3 with TRBJ2-2; D unclear. In germline, CDR1 is SGHTA, CDR2 FQGTGA. V lost 2 bases, J lost 0 bases, and 10 bases lay in between. This CDR3 has 16 residues. The CDR3 DNA reads as TGTGCCAGCAGCTTACGTGGACCGTCGAACACCGGGGAGCTGTTTTTT. It translates to CASSLRGPSNTGELFF.